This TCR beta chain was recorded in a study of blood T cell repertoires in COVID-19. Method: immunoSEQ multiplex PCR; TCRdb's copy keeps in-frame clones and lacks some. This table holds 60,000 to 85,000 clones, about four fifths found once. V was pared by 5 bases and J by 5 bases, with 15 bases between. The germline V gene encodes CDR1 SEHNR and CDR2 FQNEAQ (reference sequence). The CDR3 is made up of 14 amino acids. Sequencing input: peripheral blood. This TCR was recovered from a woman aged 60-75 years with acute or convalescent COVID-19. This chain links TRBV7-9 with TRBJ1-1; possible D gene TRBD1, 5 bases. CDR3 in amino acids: CASSVWGGRTEAFF. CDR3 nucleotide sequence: TGTGCCAGCAGCGTTTGGGGGGGAAGGACTGAAGCTTTCTTT. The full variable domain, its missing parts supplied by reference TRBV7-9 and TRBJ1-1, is DTGVSQNPRHKITKRGQNVTFRCDPISEHNRLYWYRQTLGQGPEFLTYFQNEAQLEKSRLLSDRFSAERPKGSFSTLEIQRTEQGDSAMYLCASSVWGGRTEAFFGQGTRLTVV.